One and the same sample provided the 2 T cell receptor beta chains below, sequenced in a study of shared clonotypes between healthy human individuals. Libraries were prepared by immunoSEQ multiplex PCR; TCRdb keeps only in-frame clonotypes and omits some of them. The sample yields some 2 million clones, 85% to 95% seen once. The sample comprised naive CD4+ T cells sorted from blood. The subset was: CD45RA+ positively selected. The receptors here all came from a man in his late teens or twenties in good health.

The V gene is TRBV7-8, the J gene TRBJ2-1, with D tentatively TRBD2 (5 bases). V gave up 1 base and J gave up 3 bases, with 10 bases separating them. Looked up from germline, CDR1 is SGHVS and CDR2 is FQNEAQ. CDR3 length equals 15 residues. In DNA, the CDR3 is TGTGCCAGCAGCTTAGTTGAGGGCTTCTACAATGAGCAGTTCTTC. Translation: CASSLVEGFYNEQFF.

V gene TRBV6-5 combines with J gene TRBJ1-6; D perhaps matches TRBD1 (5 bases). The CDR3 sequence is 13 residues long. Germline CDR1 reads MNHEY; CDR2 reads SVGAGI. V lost 9 bases and J 6 bases, leaving 12 bases between the germline ends. Here the CDR3 reads CASAGTGNSPLHF. CDR3 DNA sequence: TGTGCCAGTGCCGGGACGGGTAATTCACCCCTCCACTTT.